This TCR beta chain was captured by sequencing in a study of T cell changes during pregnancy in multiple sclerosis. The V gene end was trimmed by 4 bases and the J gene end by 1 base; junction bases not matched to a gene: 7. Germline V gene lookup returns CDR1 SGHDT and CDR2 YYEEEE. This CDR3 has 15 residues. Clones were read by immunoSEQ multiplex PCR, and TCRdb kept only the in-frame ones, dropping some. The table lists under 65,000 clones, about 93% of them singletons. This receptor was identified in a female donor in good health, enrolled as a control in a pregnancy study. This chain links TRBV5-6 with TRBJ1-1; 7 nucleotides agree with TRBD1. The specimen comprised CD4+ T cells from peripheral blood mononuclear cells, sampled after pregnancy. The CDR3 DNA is TGTGCCAGCAGCCGCAGACAGGGAGGGAACACTGAAGCTTTCTTT. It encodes CASSRRQGGNTEAFF. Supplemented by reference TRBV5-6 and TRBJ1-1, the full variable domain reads DAGVTQSPTHLIKTRGQQVTLRCSPKSGHDTVSWYQQALGQGPQFIFQYYEEEERQRGNFPDRFSGHQFPNYSSELNVNALLLGDSALYLCASSRRQGGNTEAFFGQGTRLTVV.